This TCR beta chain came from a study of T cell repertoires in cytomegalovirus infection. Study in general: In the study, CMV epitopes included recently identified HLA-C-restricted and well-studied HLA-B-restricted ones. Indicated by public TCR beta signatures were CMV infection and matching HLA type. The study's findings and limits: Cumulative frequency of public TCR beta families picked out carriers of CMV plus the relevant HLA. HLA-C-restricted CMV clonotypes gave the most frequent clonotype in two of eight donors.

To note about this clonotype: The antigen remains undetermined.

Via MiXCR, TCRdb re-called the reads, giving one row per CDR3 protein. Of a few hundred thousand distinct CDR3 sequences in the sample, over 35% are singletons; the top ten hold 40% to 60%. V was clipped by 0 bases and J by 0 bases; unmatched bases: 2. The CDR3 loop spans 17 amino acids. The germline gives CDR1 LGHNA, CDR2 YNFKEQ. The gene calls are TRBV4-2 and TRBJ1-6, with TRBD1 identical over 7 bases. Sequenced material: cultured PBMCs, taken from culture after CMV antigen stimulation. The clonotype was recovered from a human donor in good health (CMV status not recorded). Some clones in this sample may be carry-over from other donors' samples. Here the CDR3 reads CASSQEGQVSYNSPLHF. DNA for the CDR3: TGTGCCAGCAGCCAAGAAGGACAGGTCTCCTATAATTCACCCCTCCACTTT.